Following are 9 T cell receptor beta chains from one sample sequenced in a study of cytomegalovirus exposure and HLA in healthy donors. PCR employed 60 Vbeta and 13 Jbeta primers. The protocol was immunoSEQ multiplex PCR, while the TCRdb copy is restricted to in-frame clones and leaves out a portion. The table lists tens of thousands of clones, roughly 74% of them singletons. Sequencing was performed on PBMCs. The receptors were gathered from a female donor in good health and CMV-seronegative.

V gene TRBV6-4 combines with J gene TRBJ1-1, with D possibly TRBD1 on 5 matching bases. The CDR3 sequence is 14 residues long. Trimming took off 6 bases at V and 0 bases at J, with 11 bases between the two ends. Looked up from germline, CDR1 is MRHNA and CDR2 is SNTAGT. The CDR3 here is CASSQGILNTEAFF. CDR3 bases: TGTGCCAGCAGCCAGGGTATTCTGAACACTGAAGCTTTCTTT.

This rearrangement joins TRBV6-6 to TRBJ1-2; the D gene is possibly TRBD1 (5 bases). This CDR3 is built from 14 residues. The germline V gene encodes CDR1 MNHNY and CDR2 SVGAGI (reference sequence). The V gene lost 5 bases and the J gene lost 8 bases, with 18 bases spanning the gap. This chain's CDR3 is CASSARGGLGGYTF. DNA for the CDR3: TGTGCCAGCAGTGCCCGCGGGGGGTTGGGGGGCTACACCTTC.

To note about this clone: Germline and junction disagree at one end, which may indicate a read error. The J gene is TRBJ2-7, the V gene TRBV7-7, with 7 bases aligning to TRBD1. CDR3 length: 15 amino acids. CDR1 and CDR2 from the germline V gene are SSHAT and FNYEAQ (reference sequence). The CDR3, as DNA: TGTGCTAGCAGCCCCCTAGGGGGACAGACCTACGAGCAGTACTTC. Translation gives CASSPLGGQTYEQYF.

The genes are TRBV25-1 and TRBJ1-2; D unresolved. V lost 3 bases, J lost 8 bases, and 16 bases lay in between. The CDR3 has 14 amino acids. Germline V gene sequence: CDR1 MGHDK, CDR2 SYGVNS. The CDR3 reads CASSDDLKLEGYTF. The CDR3 bases are TGTGCCAGCAGTGACGATCTTAAACTTGAAGGCTACACCTTC.

The genes are TRBV27 and TRBJ2-3, with D uncertain. The CDR3 is 12 residues long. Germline assignment: CDR1 MNHEY and CDR2 SMNVEV (reference sequence). The V gene lost 5 bases and the J gene lost 8 bases, with 11 bases spanning the gap. CDR3 coding DNA: TGTGCCAGCAGTCCACGGCGCGGTACGCAGTATTTT. It is translated as CASSPRRGTQYF.

V usage is TRBV2 and J usage is TRBJ2-1, with 9 bases matching TRBD2. The CDR3 runs 14 residues. CDR1 is SNHLY and CDR2 is FYNNEI in the germline V gene. J gave up 7 bases and V 7 bases, and 8 bases lay outside the gene matches. The CDR3 nucleotides are TGTGCCAGCATCGGCGGGGGGGCCTTGAATGAGCAGTTCTTC. Its protein product is CASIGGGALNEQFF.

This clone was seen more than once but under ten times. The chain uses TRBV6-6 and TRBJ1-1; D call uncertain. The germline V gene has CDR1 MNHNY and CDR2 SVGAGI (reference sequence). The length of the CDR3 is 15 residues. V lost 6 bases to trimming and J lost 5 bases, with 19 bases between them. The CDR3 coding sequence is TGTGCCAGCAGCCCGGTTGAGGGAAAAGGAACTGAAGCTTTCTTT. Amino acid sequence: CASSPVEGKGTEAFF.

The chain uses TRBV7-9 and TRBJ2-1; D gene unclear. V dropped 1 base and J dropped 8 bases, with 9 bases sitting between them. Germline lookup yields CDR1 SEHNR and CDR2 FQNEAQ (reference sequence). The CDR3 loop spans 13 amino acids. The CDR3 here is CASSLEEQDEQFF. CDR3 in DNA: TGTGCCAGCAGCTTAGAAGAGCAGGATGAGCAGTTCTTC.

The chain recombines TRBV2 with TRBJ2-1; the D gene is possibly TRBD1 (6 bases). Germline loops: CDR1 SNHLY, CDR2 FYNNEI. Trimming shortened V by 6 bases and J by 4 bases, and 13 bases separated the two germline ends. The CDR3 spans 14 residues. CDR3 sequence reads: CASRGDTTYNEQFF. The CDR3 coding sequence is TGTGCCAGCAGAGGGGACACTACTTACAATGAGCAGTTCTTC.